Listed below are T cell receptor beta chains from one sample, sequenced in a study of blood T cell repertoires in COVID-19. TCRdb's copy holds only in-frame clones and misses some; the assay was immunoSEQ multiplex PCR. The sample yields about 210,000 clones, around four fifths seen once. The sequencing input was peripheral blood. These receptors came from a woman in her 50s with acute or convalescent COVID-19. Both conserved end residues are part of each CDR3. Fields, in order: clone size, J gene, V gene, D gene, CDR3 protein, CDR3 DNA. D genes are given only for firm matches. Only some rows state a clone size, as once, few, many or a class for expanded clones.

>few|TRBJ2-7|TRBV5-1|-
CASSEDGIPYEQYF
TGCGCCAGCAGCGAGGACGGGATTCCCTACGAGCAGTACTTC
>-|TRBJ2-7|TRBV9|-
CASSVGVLWSEQYF
TGTGCCAGCAGCGTAGGGGTCCTTTGGAGCGAGCAGTACTTC
>-|TRBJ2-7|TRBV5-5|-
CASSLLGGGQQYF
TGTGCCAGCAGCTTGTTAGGGGGGGGCCAGCAGTACTTC
>once|TRBJ2-5|TRBV24-1|TRBD2
CATASGSGGETQYF
TGTGCCACCGCTAGCGGGAGTGGAGGAGAGACCCAGTACTTC
>-|TRBJ1-5|TRBV27|TRBD1
CASRPDRAGIGNQPQHF
TGTGCCAGCCGGCCGGACAGGGCGGGGATAGGAAATCAGCCCCAGCATTTT
>-|TRBJ2-6|TRBV24-1|TRBD1
CATSSSGQGRSGANVLTF
TGTGCCACCAGTTCCTCGGGACAGGGGAGGTCTGGGGCCAACGTCCTGACTTTC
>few|TRBJ1-1|TRBV28|TRBD1
CASIPVRDRVIEAFF
TGTGCCAGCATCCCGGTTCGGGACAGGGTGATTGAAGCTTTCTTT
>-|TRBJ2-3|TRBV5-6|-
CASSLGQPGDTQYF
TGTGCCAGCAGCTTGGGACAGCCCGGGGATACGCAGTATTTT
>-|TRBJ1-3|TRBV6-5|-
CASLRSGNTIYF
TGTGCCAGCCTGCGATCTGGAAACACCATATATTTT
>few|TRBJ2-2|TRBV11-2|-
CASSPPVLRPNTGELFF
TGTGCCAGCAGCCCCCCAGTCCTGAGGCCGAACACCGGGGAGCTGTTTTTT
>-|TRBJ1-2|TRBV3-1/TRBV3-2|-
CASSQYGGYYGYTF
TGTGCCAGCAGCCAGTATGGGGGGTACTATGGCTACACCTTC
>-|TRBJ2-3|TRBV7-8|TRBD2
CASPLKRGYSTDTQYF
TGTGCCAGCCCTCTAAAGCGGGGTTATAGCACAGATACGCAGTATTTT
>-|TRBJ2-1|TRBV5-6|-
CASSLQGNEQFF
TGTGCCAGCAGCTTGCAGGGCAATGAGCAGTTCTTC
>-|TRBJ1-1|TRBV2|-
CASSPTSNTEAFF
TGTGCCAGCAGTCCGACATCGAACACTGAAGCTTTCTTT
>few|TRBJ1-5|TRBV7-9|-
CASSLGPGKFRDQPQHF
TGTGCCAGCAGCTTAGGTCCCGGGAAGTTTAGGGATCAGCCCCAGCATTTT
>-|TRBJ2-3|TRBV11-2|TRBD2
CASSLDHQGGGTDTQYF
TGTGCCAGCAGCTTAGATCATCAGGGAGGGGGCACAGATACGCAGTATTTT
>-|TRBJ2-3|TRBV14|-
CASSQFVTDTQYF
TGTGCCAGCAGCCAATTCGTCACAGATACGCAGTATTTT
>-|TRBJ2-5|TRBV6-5|TRBD1
CASRPLTGVETQYF
TGTGCCAGCAGACCCCTAACAGGGGTAGAGACCCAGTACTTC
>-|TRBJ2-7|TRBV11-1|TRBD2
CASSLTTSGRADEQYF
TGTGCCAGCAGCTTGACGACTAGCGGGAGGGCCGACGAGCAGTACTTC
>-|TRBJ1-2|TRBV28|-
CASSPNWGGGQDYGYTF
TGTGCCAGCAGTCCAAACTGGGGAGGGGGACAAGACTATGGCTACACCTTC
>-|TRBJ2-3|TRBV2|TRBD2
CASSEEFGTSWNGDTQYF
TGTGCCAGCAGTGAAGAGTTTGGGACTAGCTGGAACGGAGATACGCAGTATTTT
>-|TRBJ2-7|TRBV3-1/TRBV3-2|TRBD1
CASSQVDRHYEQYF
TGTGCCAGCAGCCAAGTGGACAGGCACTACGAGCAGTACTTC
>-|TRBJ2-5|TRBV6-5|TRBD2
CASTTGGSETQYF
TGTGCCAGCACTACTGGCGGGAGTGAGACCCAGTACTTC
>-|TRBJ1-5|TRBV19|TRBD1
CASTPGQAIYSNQPQHF
TGTGCCAGTACCCCGGGACAGGCGATCTACAGCAATCAGCCCCAGCATTTT
>-|TRBJ2-7|TRBV9|TRBD2
CASSGAGGITYEQYF
TGTGCCAGCAGCGGGGCGGGGGGGATCACCTACGAGCAGTACTTC
>few|TRBJ1-5|TRBV30|-
CAWSPRQATYSNQPQHF
TGTGCCTGGAGTCCCCGACAGGCCACATATAGCAATCAGCCCCAGCATTTT
>-|TRBJ2-3|TRBV5-4|-
CASSLGSADTQYF
TGTGCCAGCAGCTTGGGTTCAGCAGATACGCAGTATTTT
>-|TRBJ2-7|TRBV19|TRBD2
CASSILAGGYEQYF
TGTGCCAGTAGTATACTAGCGGGAGGATACGAGCAGTACTTC
>few|TRBJ1-5|TRBV12-3/TRBV12-4|-
CASRLEGQPQHF
TGTGCCAGCAGGCTGGAGGGGCAGCCCCAGCATTTT
>-|TRBJ2-1|TRBV5-1|TRBD2
CASSRQEREPYNEQFF
TGCGCCAGCAGCCGCCAAGAGCGGGAGCCTTACAATGAGCAGTTCTTC
>-|TRBJ2-7|TRBV29-1|-
CSVRVGLSSYEQYF
TGCAGCGTTCGTGTTGGACTCTCCTCCTACGAGCAGTACTTC
>once|TRBJ1-2|TRBV6-5|-
CASSFGGWDGYTF
TGTGCCAGCAGTTTCGGGGGGTGGGATGGCTACACCTTC